In its sample, the clone carrying this T cell receptor (beta chain) was seen many times. The data are from a study of regulatory T cells in long-lasting Graves disease. This sample's time point: newly diagnosed GD, antithyroid drugs for less than 3 months. Generation of the TCR library employed RNA extracted from PBMCs. iRepertoire HTBI primers and Arm-PCR of CDR3 regions built TCR beta libraries. TCRdb itself ran the multiplex PCR reads through MiXCR, one entry per CDR3 protein. The repertoire holds 350,000 to 500,000 distinct CDR3 sequences, approximately 15% seen once, with approximately 19% in the top ten. This CDR3 comprises 14 residues. V was trimmed by 5 bases and J by 4 bases, leaving 15 bases between them. Germline CDR1 is MDHEN and CDR2 is SYDVKM. The data also belong to a second study, concerning T cells in Graves' hyperthyroidism and ophthalmopathy.

The receptor was derived from a woman between 45 and 60 years old with Graves disease. The V and J genes are TRBV28 and TRBJ2-7; possibly TRBD2 for D (5 bases). The sequencing used peripheral blood mononuclear cells (PBMCs), collected at new diagnosis, from a patient treated with antithyroid drugs. In DNA form, the CDR3 reads TGTGCCAGCAGTAGTCACGGGGTTGGATACGAGCAGTACTTC. It specifies CASSSHGVGYEQYF.